Sequencing of this T cell receptor beta chain was carried out in a study of early T cells in non-severe SARS-CoV-2 infection. Study overall: Chains were unpaired, as sequencing was done on bulk RNA from unsorted whole blood.

The CDR3 runs to 13 residues. CDR1 is SGHAT and CDR2 is FQDESV in the germline V gene (reference sequence). V was shortened by 5 bases and J by 0 bases, with 7 bases between the two germline ends. General observations from the study: Anti-spike CD8 responses were favored in VDJdb matching, and private and CD4 specificities were missed.

The sample holds a few counts of this clonotype. What it binds is unknown. Individually, cDNA molecules had unique molecular identifiers attached to them. In TCRdb, the 5' RACE reads were re-called with MiXCR into one record per CDR3 protein. The data hold approximately 31,000 distinct CDR3 sequences, with approximately 5.3% observed a single time. The origin of this receptor is an adult who was a healthcare worker with PCR-confirmed SARS-CoV-2 infection or an uninfected control (not recorded which). Sequenced material: whole blood. The genes are TRBV11-1 and TRBJ1-1; no clear D gene. CDR3 region: CASSLDLNTEAFF. The DNA for the CDR3 is TGTGCCAGCAGCCTGGACCTGAACACTGAAGCTTTCTTT.